This passage covers 7 T cell receptor beta chains from one sample sequenced in a study of cytotoxic CD8 clonotypes in ibrutinib-treated CLL. Sequencing used immunoSEQ multiplex PCR; TCRdb keeps in-frame clones, though not all of them. The sample records about 140,000 clones, around three quarters being singletons. Source: PBMCs, taken after 12 months of ibrutinib treatment. The receptors were gathered from a human donor with chronic lymphocytic leukemia.

The gene calls are TRBV28 and TRBJ1-3, with D perhaps TRBD1 (5 bases). Looked up from germline, CDR1 is MDHEN and CDR2 is SYDVKM. Trimming shortened V by 8 bases and J by 2 bases, and 22 bases separated the two germline ends. The CDR3 has 17 amino acids. CDR3 bases: TGTGCCAGCTTACCTCTACAGGTTTTTAGGCCTGGAAACACCATATATTTT. It translates to CASLPLQVFRPGNTIYF. The entire variable domain, with the rest obtained from reference TRBV28 and TRBJ1-3, is as follows: DVKVTQSSRYLVKRTGEKVFLECVQDMDHENMFWYRQDPGLGLRLIYFSYDVKMKEKGDIPEGYSVSREKKERFSLILESASTNQTSMYLCASLPLQVFRPGNTIYFGEGSWLTVV.

In its sample, this clone was seen a few times. The rearrangement uses TRBV18 and TRBJ2-5; D is unclear. CDR1 is KGHSH, CDR2 LQKENI, per germline. The CDR3 sequence is 13 residues long. Deletions cut 2 bases from V and 0 bases from J, with 4 bases between. Written as DNA, the CDR3 is TGTGCCAGCTCACCAACGTACCAAGAGACCCAGTACTTC. This translates into CASSPTYQETQYF.

The V and J genes are TRBV28 and TRBJ2-5; D is unresolved. CDR3 length equals 10 residues. The V end lost 6 bases, the J end lost 4 bases, and 3 bases lay between the germline ends. In germline, CDR1 is MDHEN, CDR2 SYDVKM. The chain's CDR3 is CASRGETQYF. DNA of the CDR3: TGTGCCAGCAGAGGAGAGACCCAGTACTTC.

This chain joins TRBV27 and TRBJ2-7, with 8 nucleotides matching TRBD1. Germline CDR1 MNHEY, CDR2 SMNVEV (reference sequence). This CDR3 has 15 residues. J was trimmed by 0 bases and V by 4 bases; bases with no gene match: 5. As DNA, the CDR3 is TGTGCCAGCAGTTCCAGACAGGGGCGCTCCTACGAGCAGTACTTC. It specifies CASSSRQGRSYEQYF.

Details on this clone: With only one base between it and a far larger clone, this is likely a read error. The J gene is TRBJ2-3, the V gene TRBV11-3; D remains unclear. CDR1 SGHNT and CDR2 YENEEA come from the germline V gene. The CDR3 has 13 residues. Deletions cut 0 bases from V and 1 base from J, with 2 bases between. For the CDR3, the DNA is TGTGCCAGCAGCTTAGAGGGCACAGATACGCAGTATTTT. This translates into CASSLEGTDTQYF.

The chain joins TRBV15 to TRBJ2-3, with 7 bases lining up with TRBD1. Trimming took 1 base from V and 2 from J; bases not matched to a gene: 3. Germline CDR1 is LNHNV and CDR2 is YYDKDF (reference sequence). This CDR3 comprises 15 residues. CDR3 DNA sequence: TGTGCCACCAGCAGAGGAGGGGGCCTCACAGATACGCAGTATTTT. Protein sequence: CATSRGGGLTDTQYF.

This sequence joins TRBV4-3 and TRBJ1-2; 10 bases fit TRBD1. CDR3 size: 16 residues. Germline values: CDR1 LGHNA, CDR2 YSLEER. The V segment lost 4 bases and the J segment 3 bases; nucleotides outside the gene matches: 8. The CDR3 DNA is TGCGCCAGCAGCCCGTCGGAGGACAGGGGGGACTATGGCTACACCTTC. Amino acid sequence: CASSPSEDRGDYGYTF.